The next 30 T cell receptor beta chains were all read from a single sample in a study of blood T cell repertoires in COVID-19. Libraries were prepared by immunoSEQ multiplex PCR; TCRdb keeps only in-frame clonotypes and omits some of them. The table lists 150,000 to 200,000 clones, 90% of them singletons. Sequencing was performed on peripheral blood. All receptors derive from a man in his fifties with acute or convalescent COVID-19.

The rearrangement uses TRBV18 and TRBJ2-7; a possible D gene is TRBD1 (6 bases). V shed 6 bases and J shed 6 bases, with 21 bases lying between them. The CDR3 is 15 amino acids. Germline V lookup: CDR1 KGHSH, CDR2 LQKENI. CDR3 region: CASSPGVGAIFEQYF. CDR3 bases: TGTGCCAGCTCCCCCGGGGTGGGGGCGATTTTCGAGCAGTACTTC.

The CDR3 DNA reads as TGTGCCAGCTCACCCGGGTTCGGGGGGGTCGAAAACATTCAGTACTTC. Amino acids: CASSPGFGGVENIQYF. The chain combines TRBV18 with TRBJ2-4, with 8 bases aligning to TRBD2. There are 16 residues in the CDR3. V was pared by 3 bases and J by 5 bases, with 9 bases of the junction left unmatched. Germline V lookup: CDR1 KGHSH, CDR2 LQKENI. The full variable domain, completed using reference TRBV18 and TRBJ2-4, is NAGVMQNPRHLVRRRGQEARLRCSPMKGHSHVYWYRQLPEEGLKFMVYLQKENIIDESGMPKERFSAEFPKEGPSILRIQQVVRGDSAAYFCASSPGFGGVENIQYFGAGTRLSVL.

The chain employs TRBV7-2 and TRBJ2-5, with D possibly TRBD2 on 5 matching bases. The CDR3 covers 14 residues. The germline CDR1 and CDR2 sequences are SGHTA and FQGNSA. V shed 1 base and J shed 5 bases, with 11 bases lying between them. The CDR3 DNA reads as TGTGCCAGCAGCTTAGTTGTGGGAGAGGAGACCCAGTACTTC. Translation: CASSLVVGEETQYF. Variable domain in full (rest from reference TRBV7-2 and TRBJ2-5): GAGVSQSPSNKVTEKGKDVELRCDPISGHTALYWYRQSLGQGLEFLIYFQGNSAPDKSGLPSDRFSAERTGGSVSTLTIQRTQQEDSAVYLCASSLVVGEETQYFGPGTRLLVL.

The chain joins TRBV6-2 or TRBV6-3 to TRBJ2-3, with 7 bases fitting TRBD2. The CDR3 is 14 residues long. Germline V gene data show CDR1 as MNHEY and CDR2 as SVGEGT. V shed 4 bases, J shed 3 bases, and the junction held 4 bases outside the gene matches. CDR3 loop: CASSFLGGTDTQYF. In DNA, the CDR3 is TGTGCCAGCAGTTTCCTCGGGGGGACAGATACGCAGTATTTT.

The rearrangement uses TRBV7-2 and TRBJ2-7, with TRBD2 identical over 8 bases. The CDR3 sequence is 14 residues long. The V and J ends lost 3 bases and 7 bases, in that order; junction bases with no gene match: 8. CDR1 and CDR2 (germline): SGHTA, FQGNSA. CDR3 DNA sequence: TGTGCCAGCAGCTTTCAAGGCGGGAGGAGAGAGCAGTACTTC. Encoded protein: CASSFQGGRREQYF. Together with reference TRBV7-2 and TRBJ2-7, the CDR3 gives the full variable domain: GAGVSQSPSNKVTEKGKDVELRCDPISGHTALYWYRQSLGQGLEFLIYFQGNSAPDKSGLPSDRFSAERTGGSVSTLTIQRTQQEDSAVYLCASSFQGGRREQYFGPGTRLTVT.

The chain has TRBV27 and TRBJ2-1; 8 nucleotides align to TRBD2. With V trimmed by 6 bases and J by 6 bases, 13 bases remained unmatched. CDR3 length: 16 residues. Germline CDR1 and CDR2: MNHEY and SMNVEV (reference sequence). CDR3 bases: TGTGCCAGCAGCTTTCGGGGGGGCCGGAATAGCAATGAGCAGTTCTTC. Its protein is CASSFRGGRNSNEQFF.

The chain employs TRBV27 and TRBJ2-1; possibly TRBD2 for D (7 bases). CDR3 length: 13 amino acids. The germline gives CDR1 MNHEY, CDR2 SMNVEV (reference sequence). Trimming shortened V by 1 base and J by 10 bases, and 11 bases separated the two germline ends. The CDR3 sequence is CASSLWGGGEQFF. The CDR3 DNA reads TGTGCCAGCAGTTTATGGGGAGGGGGGGAGCAGTTCTTC.

This chain links TRBV6-5 with TRBJ2-2; TRBD2 agrees at 11 bases. Trimming at V came to 8 bases and at J to 6 bases, leaving 5 bases not matched to a gene. The germline CDR1 and CDR2 sequences are MNHEY and SVGAGI. The CDR3 loop spans 14 amino acids. CDR3 loop: CASRTSGLAGELFF. CDR3 DNA sequence: TGTGCCAGCCGGACTAGCGGGCTGGCCGGGGAGCTGTTTTTT.

V usage is TRBV2 and J usage is TRBJ2-7; possible D gene TRBD1, 5 bases. This CDR3 comprises 13 residues. Germline V gene data show CDR1 as SNHLY and CDR2 as FYNNEI. V shed 5 bases and J shed 0 bases, with 8 bases lying between them. The CDR3 loop reads CASSPDSSYEQYV. DNA for the CDR3: TGTGCCAGCAGTCCCGACAGCTCCTACGAGCAGTACGTC.

This chain joins TRBV6-1 and TRBJ1-5; no clear D gene. The germline V gene encodes CDR1 MNHNS and CDR2 SASEGT. This CDR3 is 14 amino acids long. V dropped 4 bases and J dropped 3 bases, with 10 bases sitting between them. CDR3 region: CASSVPPNNQPQHF. CDR3 nucleotides: TGTGCCAGCAGTGTACCCCCTAACAATCAGCCCCAGCATTTT.

This clone was recorded once. The chain carries TRBV2 and TRBJ1-3, with TRBD1 matching over 8 bases. CDR3 length equals 15 residues. The germline gives CDR1 SNHLY, CDR2 FYNNEI. V lost 6 bases to trimming and J lost 4 bases; unmatched junction nucleotides: 8. The CDR3 reads CASSVTGGLGNTIYF. The CDR3 DNA reads as TGTGCCAGCAGCGTTACAGGGGGACTCGGAAACACCATATATTTT.

The chain employs TRBV28 and TRBJ2-2; D perhaps matches TRBD2 (5 bases). The CDR3 extends over 14 amino acids. V was clipped by 8 bases and J by 5 bases, with 15 bases between them. Germline assignment: CDR1 MDHEN and CDR2 SYDVKM. The CDR3 DNA is TGTGCCAGCTGGAACGGTCCGGGGACCGGGGAGCTGTTTTTT. Protein: CASWNGPGTGELFF.

Notes on this clone: At the DNA level, this CDR3 is encoded by other sequences in the same sample as well. The V call is TRBV18, the J call TRBJ1-1; a weak D match, TRBD1 (6 bases). The ends were cut back, 4 bases at V and 1 base at J, with 7 bases in the middle. Looked up from germline, CDR1 is KGHSH and CDR2 is LQKENI. The CDR3 is 13 residues long. CDR3: CASSLDRNTEAFF. CDR3 nucleotides: TGTGCCAGCTCACTGGACAGGAACACTGAAGCTTTCTTT.

The rearrangement uses TRBV7-2 and TRBJ2-1, with TRBD1 matching over 8 bases. V lost 5 bases, J lost 6 bases, and 6 bases stayed unmatched. The V gene's germline CDR1 is SGHTA and CDR2 FQGNSA. The CDR3 extends over 14 amino acids. CDR3: CASSTDRGRNEQFF. The CDR3 DNA reads TGTGCCAGCAGCACAGACAGGGGACGCAATGAGCAGTTCTTC.

There are a few counts of this clone. The V gene is TRBV10-1, the J gene TRBJ2-5, with D perhaps TRBD1 (6 bases). Germline V CDR1 and CDR2: WNHNN, SYGVQD (reference sequence). V lost 3 bases and J 2 bases, leaving 10 bases between the germline ends. This CDR3 contains 14 residues. As DNA, the CDR3 is TGCGCCAGCAGTGACAGGGGTCTACAAGAGACCCAGTACTTC. Its translation: CASSDRGLQETQYF.

The chain employs TRBV29-1 and TRBJ1-6; D is uncertain. V was cut by 3 bases and J by 5 bases, with 14 bases left in between. The germline V gene encodes CDR1 SQVTM and CDR2 ANQGSEA. This CDR3 has 15 amino acids. CDR3 in DNA: TGCAGCGTTGACGAGGCCACCGTTCATAATTCACCCCTCCACTTT. Translation gives CSVDEATVHNSPLHF.

The CDR3, as DNA: TGTGCCAGCAGCCCCACTAGCGGGGTGACCTACGAGCAGTACTTC. Amino acid sequence: CASSPTSGVTYEQYF. The chain has TRBV3-1 (or the pseudogene TRBV3-2) and TRBJ2-7; 10 bases agree with TRBD2. This CDR3 comprises 15 residues. V lost 4 bases and J lost 2; bases outside the gene matches: 5. Germline loops: CDR1 LGHDT, CDR2 YNNKEL (reference sequence).

The chain uses TRBV10-1 and TRBJ1-2; tentatively, D is TRBD1 (5 bases). V was trimmed by 5 bases and J by 7 bases, leaving 14 bases between them. CDR1 and CDR2 from the germline V gene are WNHNN and SYGVQD (reference sequence). The CDR3 totals 13 residues. The CDR3, as DNA: TGCGCCAGCAGTTCCTCAAGCGGGGCTGGCTACACCTTC. It encodes CASSSSSGAGYTF.

This sequence joins TRBV19 and TRBJ1-5; TRBD1 agrees at 7 bases. The germline CDR1 and CDR2 sequences are LNHDA and SQIVND (reference sequence). The junction had 6 bases not matched to a gene; V was cut back by 3 bases and J by 7 bases. The CDR3 totals 14 residues. CDR3 bases: TGTGCCAGTAGTATTTACAGGGGAACACAGCCCCAGCATTTT. Translating it yields CASSIYRGTQPQHF.

There are a few counts of this clone. This rearrangement joins TRBV27 to TRBJ2-7, with D possibly matching TRBD1 (6 bases). Trimming shortened V by 6 bases and J by 2 bases, and 14 bases separated the two germline ends. The CDR3 extends over 14 amino acids. Germline V lookup: CDR1 MNHEY, CDR2 SMNVEV (reference sequence). The chain's CDR3 is CASRGHRFPYEQYF. The CDR3 nucleotides read TGTGCCAGCAGGGGACACAGATTCCCCTACGAGCAGTACTTC.

The chain joins TRBV27 to TRBJ2-7; TRBD1 might be the D (5 bases). The germline V gene has CDR1 MNHEY and CDR2 SMNVEV (reference sequence). The germline V and J ends were trimmed by 4 bases and 2 bases, with 21 bases remaining between them. There are 17 residues in the CDR3. CDR3 DNA sequence: TGTGCCAGCAGTTCCCGACTCCCCCTCACAGGAGCCTACGAGCAGTACTTC. Translated, it gives CASSSRLPLTGAYEQYF.

As regards this clone: The sample has other DNA sequences that encode this CDR3 too. V is TRBV6-2 or TRBV6-3 and J is TRBJ2-5; 9 nucleotides line up with TRBD1. The CDR3 totals 13 residues. Trimming removed 7 bases from V and 5 bases from J; junction bases left unmatched: 5. Looked up from germline, CDR1 is MNHEY and CDR2 is SVGEGT. CDR3 protein: CASTPQGAETQYF. The CDR3 DNA sequence: TGTGCCAGCACCCCACAGGGGGCGGAGACCCAGTACTTC.

This chain joins TRBV3-1 (or the pseudogene TRBV3-2) and TRBJ2-4; 13 bases are shared with TRBD2. Germline loops: CDR1 LGHDT, CDR2 YNNKEL (reference sequence). This CDR3 spans 17 amino acids. After removal of 4 bases from V and 7 bases from J, the junction contained 10 bases not matched to a gene. In nucleotides, the CDR3 is TGTGCCAGCAGCCCGGGACTAGCGGGGATGACGCGGAACATTCAGTACTTC. Its translation is CASSPGLAGMTRNIQYF.

This sequence joins TRBV2 and TRBJ2-7, with D possibly TRBD1 on 5 matching bases. The germline V and J ends were trimmed by 2 bases and 2 bases, with 13 bases remaining between them. The CDR3 contains 15 residues. Germline V gives CDR1 SNHLY, CDR2 FYNNEI. The CDR3: CASSESPRGPYEQYF. CDR3 nucleotides: TGTGCCAGCAGTGAAAGCCCAAGGGGCCCCTACGAGCAGTACTTC.

This rearrangement joins TRBV18 to TRBJ2-3, with 10 bases matching TRBD2. The CDR3 runs 17 residues. V shed 3 bases, J shed 1 base, and the junction held 7 bases outside the gene matches. CDR1 and CDR2 from the germline V gene are KGHSH and LQKENI. The chain's CDR3 is CASSPLIAGGRTDTQYF. The CDR3 DNA is TGTGCCAGCTCACCCCTGATAGCGGGAGGCCGCACAGATACGCAGTATTTT.

This clone appeared a single time. The gene calls are TRBV7-9 and TRBJ1-4; TRBD1 aligns across 9 bases. CDR1 SEHNR and CDR2 FQNEAQ come from the germline V gene (reference sequence). The J segment lost 7 bases and the V segment lost 5 bases, leaving 5 bases of the junction unmatched. CDR3 length: 14 residues. In DNA, the CDR3 is TGTGCCAGCAGCCTTACGACAGGGGGTGAAAAACTGTTTTTT. It yields the protein CASSLTTGGEKLFF.

This chain uses TRBV7-9 with TRBJ1-1, with D maybe TRBD1 (5 bases). This CDR3 region has 14 residues. V dropped 2 bases and J dropped 5 bases, with 12 bases sitting between them. Germline V gene data show CDR1 as SEHNR and CDR2 as FQNEAQ (reference sequence). The CDR3: CASSLQGSPTEAFF. Written as DNA, the CDR3 is TGTGCCAGCAGCTTACAGGGTTCCCCTACTGAAGCTTTCTTT.

The chain joins TRBV24-1 to TRBJ2-5, with D possibly being TRBD1 (6 bases). Per the germline V gene, CDR1 is KGHDR and CDR2 is SFDVKD. The CDR3 contains 16 residues. With 5 bases removed from V and 5 bases from J, the gap between germline ends came to 20 bases. The chain's CDR3 is CATSAAWQGRPETQYF. The DNA for the CDR3 is TGTGCCACCAGTGCCGCGTGGCAGGGGCGCCCGGAGACCCAGTACTTC.

The CDR3 reads CASSLGGAASNQPQHF. For the CDR3, the DNA is TGCGCCAGCAGCCTAGGTGGGGCAGCAAGCAATCAGCCCCAGCATTTT. The chain uses TRBV4-1 and TRBJ1-5; the D gene is possibly TRBD1 (5 bases). Trimming stripped 4 bases from V and 1 base from J, with 14 bases between. The CDR3 totals 16 residues. CDR1 is MGHRA, CDR2 YSYEKL, per germline.

On this clone itself: Within the sample, other DNA sequences also encode this same CDR3. V usage is TRBV5-1 and J usage is TRBJ1-3; D is perhaps TRBD1 (5 bases). Trimming took off 1 base at V and 0 bases at J, with 5 bases between the two ends. Germline lookup yields CDR1 SGHRS and CDR2 YFSETQ. The length of the CDR3 is 14 residues. CDR3 bases: TGCGCCAGCAGCTTGACAGGCTCTGGAAACACCATATATTTT. Amino acid sequence: CASSLTGSGNTIYF.